This T cell receptor (beta chain) was sequenced for a study of cytomegalovirus exposure and HLA in healthy donors. Study-level findings and limits: There were some public TCRs occurring in many donors, but most TCR sequences were rare. The authors listed 180 or so TCR beta chains as cytomegalovirus-associated. Researchers reported that a few CMV-associated chains were confirmed in vitro as CMV antigen-specific.

The V and J ends lost 5 bases and 0 bases, in that order; junction bases with no gene match: 8. This CDR3 is 18 amino acids long. Germline loops: CDR1 KGHSH, CDR2 LQKENI. Of note for this clone: Its antigen is not known.

The repertoire was sequenced with immunoSEQ multiplex PCR; TCRdb's copy has only in-frame clones and lacks some. This table holds approximately 150,000 clones, about 87% found once. While the first cohort had 600 to 800 subjects, the donors belonged to the separate validation cohort of roughly 120 subjects. The sequencing sample was made of PBMCs. The sequence was collected from a man between 18 and 29 years old in good health and CMV-seropositive. The chain joins TRBV18 to TRBJ2-6; 9 nucleotides match TRBD1. The CDR3 DNA sequence: TGTGCCAGCTCAAGGGGGACAGGGAGAATCTCTGGGGCCAACGTCCTGACTTTC. Translated: CASSRGTGRISGANVLTF.